This T cell receptor beta chain was identified in a study of blood T cell repertoires in COVID-19. At the level of the study: The cDNA or gDNA used as material had been derived from T cells, B-cell-depleted T cells, or PBMCs.

V was cut by 4 bases and J by 5 bases, with 18 bases left in between. Germline CDR1 is SGHRS and CDR2 is YFSETQ. The CDR3 covers 15 residues. Assay: immunoSEQ multiplex PCR; the TCRdb copy retains only in-frame clones and omits some. The sample records about 26,000 clones, approximately 90% being singletons. This chain connects TRBV5-1 to TRBJ1-1; no clear D gene. Source material: peripheral blood. The TCR was taken from a human donor in a cohort sampled during active COVID-19. CDR3 DNA sequence: TGCGCCAGCAGCGGGCAACAAGCAAGTAAGACTGAAGCTTTCTTT. Its protein product is CASSGQQASKTEAFF. Together with reference TRBV5-1 and TRBJ1-1, the CDR3 gives the full variable domain: KAGVTQTPRYLIKTRGQQVTLSCSPISGHRSVSWYQQTPGQGLQFLFEYFSETQRNKGNFPGRFSGRQFSNSRSEMNVSTLELGDSALYLCASSGQQASKTEAFFGQGTRLTVV.